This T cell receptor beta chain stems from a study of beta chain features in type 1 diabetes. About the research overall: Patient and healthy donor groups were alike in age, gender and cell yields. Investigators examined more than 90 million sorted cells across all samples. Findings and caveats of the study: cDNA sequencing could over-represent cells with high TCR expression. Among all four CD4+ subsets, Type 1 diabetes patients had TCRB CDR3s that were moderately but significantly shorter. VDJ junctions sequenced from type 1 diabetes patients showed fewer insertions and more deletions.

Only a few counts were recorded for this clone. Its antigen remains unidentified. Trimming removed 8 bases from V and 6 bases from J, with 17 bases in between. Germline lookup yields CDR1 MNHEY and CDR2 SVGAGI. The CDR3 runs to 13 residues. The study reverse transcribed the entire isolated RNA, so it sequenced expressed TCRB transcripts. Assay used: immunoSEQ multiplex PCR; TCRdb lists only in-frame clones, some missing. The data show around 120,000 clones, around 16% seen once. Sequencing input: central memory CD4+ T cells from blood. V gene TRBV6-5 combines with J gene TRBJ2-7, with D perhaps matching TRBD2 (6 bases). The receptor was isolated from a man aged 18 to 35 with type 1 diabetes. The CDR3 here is CASLSGGESEQYF. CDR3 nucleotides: TGTGCCAGCCTTTCGGGCGGGGAAAGCGAGCAGTACTTC.